Listed below are T cell receptor beta chains from one sample, sequenced in a study of patients and donors after allogeneic stem cell transplantation. TCRdb used MiXCR to reprocess the RT-PCR reads, holding one entry per CDR3 protein. The repertoire consists of under 200,000 distinct CDR3 sequences, with roughly 30% occurring once and the leading ten covering about 3%. Input material: blood, either unsorted or a sorted T cell fraction (not recorded which). The receptors were sampled from a human donor who was either an allogeneic HSCT recipient or a stem cell or donor lymphocyte infusion donor (not recorded which). It is not recorded whose cells these are; they may come from a transplant donor. The conserved cysteine and the conserved F or W are not part of the CDR3 here.

TRBJ1-6,TRBV12-3/TRBV12-4,ASSLQGTYNSPLH
TRBJ2-1,TRBV7-3,ASSLMGLAGLGSYNEQF
TRBJ1-1,TRBV3-1,ASREGGPNTEAF
TRBJ1-5,TRBV29-1,SVEDLPDGNQPQH
TRBJ1-2,TRBV9,ASSVSRGGGYGYT
TRBJ1-2,TRBV20-1,SARDTARAGGNYGYT
TRBJ1-1,TRBV7-9,ASSSQMNTEAF
TRBJ2-5,TRBV4-1,ASSERWDFTYQETQY
TRBJ2-1,TRBV19,ASSERRSSYNEQF
TRBJ2-5,TRBV5-1,ASREGAGAIYETQY
TRBJ2-7,TRBV10-3,AISTLVGREPYEQH
TRBJ2-7,TRBV29-1,SVGGTSGMVYEQY
TRBJ2-5,TRBV5-1,ASSLGWQETQY
TRBJ2-1,TRBV12-3/TRBV12-4,ASSPTGGEQF
TRBJ2-2,TRBV20-1,SARGTSGYGELF
TRBJ1-5,TRBV10-3,AISANTSNQPQH
TRBJ2-7,TRBV11-1,ASSSPSSYEQY
TRBJ2-5,TRBV10-3,AISDIAGETQY
TRBJ2-1,TRBV7-2,ASSDGLRPGEQF
TRBJ1-5,TRBV12-3/TRBV12-4,ASSLRTGIQPQH
TRBJ1-5,TRBV5-1,ASSPGTGRDQPQH
TRBJ2-1,TRBV20-1,SGLAGGRGEQF
TRBJ2-3,TRBV20-1,SARDSITDTQY
TRBJ1-2,TRBV7-9,ASRAGQGAKGYT
TRBJ2-7,TRBV9,ASGRGDRTYEQY
TRBJ1-6,TRBV6-5,ASSYYGGAYSPLH
TRBJ2-1,TRBV27,ASSLALDGNEQF
TRBJ2-7,TRBV20-1,SGTLAGGPREQY
TRBJ2-1,TRBV3-1,ASSGAGDSGPYNEQF
TRBJ2-1,TRBV20-1,SARDLLAGSPNEQF
TRBJ1-1,TRBV6-5,ASRFGPRTEAF
TRBJ1-2,TRBV29-1,SVLTGTDFYGYT
TRBJ2-7,TRBV29-1,SVEDGDSYEQY
TRBJ1-3,TRBV12-3/TRBV12-4,ASSGAGNTIY
TRBJ2-4,TRBV5-1,ASSFTSGAKNIQY
TRBJ1-1,TRBV3-2,ASSQDLRVANTEAF
TRBJ2-1,TRBV25-1,ASSETSGSYEQF
TRBJ2-5,TRBV4-2,ASSHGRDSQRETQY
TRBJ1-5,TRBV19,ASRTAYSNQPQH
TRBJ2-4,TRBV10-3,AVQGQGKNIQY
TRBJ1-4,TRBV18,ASSEPTNEKLF
TRBJ2-7,TRBV12-3/TRBV12-4,ASRRQGLDEQY
TRBJ1-5,TRBV30,AWSGQPGQPQH
TRBJ2-3,TRBV14,ASSQHRLAGLADTQY
TRBJ2-7,TRBV9,ASSVGQGGYEQY
TRBJ1-4,TRBV12-3/TRBV12-4,ASTISGGLVNEKLF
TRBJ2-5,TRBV7-2,ASSLVSLTRETQY
TRBJ1-2,TRBV20-1,SPPKRGEGSYGYT
TRBJ1-1,TRBV12-3/TRBV12-4,ASSPRDRVEAF
TRBJ2-1,TRBV12-3/TRBV12-4,ASSLGGSSVDLPFEF
TRBJ1-1,TRBV5-1,ASSPTRTGNTEAF
TRBJ2-1,TRBV12-3/TRBV12-4,ASSLVVGYEQF
TRBJ2-3,TRBV6-6,ASSYPQDTQY
TRBJ1-2,TRBV7-2,ASSAWEGVNYGYT
TRBJ1-5,TRBV28,ASSFPWAKGIEQPQH
TRBJ1-3,TRBV7-2,ASSWAQGSGNTIY
TRBJ1-1,TRBV15,ATSRAPGVTPSNTEAF
TRBJ1-1,TRBV25-1,ASSESVGTEAF